The 24 T cell receptor beta chains listed next were all sequenced from one sample in a study of cytomegalovirus exposure and HLA in healthy donors. It was with 60 Vbeta and 13 Jbeta primers that the PCR ran. The protocol was immunoSEQ multiplex PCR, while the TCRdb copy is restricted to in-frame clones and leaves out a portion. The sample records about 230,000 clones, more than 85% being singletons. The sequenced material came from PBMCs. These receptors originate from a woman aged 18 to 35 in good health and CMV-seronegative.

The genes are TRBV5-4 and TRBJ2-3; 7 nucleotides align to TRBD1. V lost 0 bases, J lost 1 base, and 14 bases stayed unmatched. Germline CDR1 SGHNT, CDR2 YYREEE (reference sequence). The CDR3 runs 19 residues. CDR3 in amino acids: CASSLEGQFFRGGTDTQYF. CDR3 DNA: TGTGCCAGCAGCTTGGAGGGACAGTTCTTTCGAGGCGGCACAGATACGCAGTATTTT.

This clone has a handful of counts. This rearrangement joins TRBV6-5 to TRBJ2-7, with a possible D match to TRBD2 (5 bases). The V gene's germline CDR1 is MNHEY and CDR2 SVGAGI. V was pared by 2 bases and J by 6 bases, with 17 bases between. The CDR3 is made up of 15 amino acids. The CDR3 here is CASSYLRGSLGEQYF. CDR3 bases: TGTGCCAGCAGTTACCTACGTGGGAGTCTAGGCGAGCAGTACTTC.

The chain recombines TRBV13 with TRBJ2-2; 7 positions match TRBD1. The CDR3 loop spans 13 amino acids. From germline, CDR1 is PRHDT and CDR2 FYEKMQ (reference sequence). J was trimmed by 4 bases and V by 7 bases; bases with no gene match: 3. DNA of the CDR3: TGTGCCAGCAAGACAGGGTTCACCGGGGAGCTGTTTTTT. This encodes CASKTGFTGELFF.

The V gene is TRBV11-3, the J gene TRBJ1-2; weak D call: TRBD1 (6 bases). Germline V CDR1 and CDR2: SGHNT, YENEEA. The CDR3 is 14 amino acids. V lost 7 bases and J 8 bases, leaving 20 bases between the germline ends. This CDR3 reads CASTPLRGGGGYTF. Written as DNA, the CDR3 is TGTGCCAGCACCCCACTTCGGGGAGGGGGAGGCTACACCTTC.

The gene calls are TRBV27 and TRBJ2-7, with D perhaps TRBD2 (6 bases). Germline V gives CDR1 MNHEY, CDR2 SMNVEV (reference sequence). The length of the CDR3 is 13 residues. The V end lost 3 bases, the J end lost 7 bases, and 13 bases lay between the germline ends. CDR3 DNA sequence: TGTGCCAGCAGTTTGACTAGGACGGGGGAGCAGTACTTC. This translates into CASSLTRTGEQYF.

The chain is built from TRBV7-6 and TRBJ1-5; TRBD1 is a possible D gene (5 bases). This CDR3 is built from 13 residues. Trimming removed 5 bases at V and 11 bases at J, with 16 bases between. The germline V gene encodes CDR1 SGHVS and CDR2 FNYEAQ. The CDR3 region is CASSNSGGKAQHF. Here the CDR3 DNA reads TGTGCCAGCAGCAATTCTGGGGGGAAGGCCCAGCATTTT.

This chain connects TRBV18 to TRBJ2-1; no firm D call. There are 14 residues in the CDR3. The germline V gene has CDR1 KGHSH and CDR2 LQKENI. V lost 3 bases to trimming and J lost 0 bases, with 6 bases between them. CDR3 protein: CASSPASSYNEQFF. The CDR3 nucleotides are TGTGCCAGCTCACCGGCTAGCTCCTACAATGAGCAGTTCTTC.

The rearrangement joins TRBV18 to TRBJ2-2, with 12 bases aligning to TRBD2. The CDR3 contains 18 residues. Per germline, CDR1 KGHSH and CDR2 LQKENI. Unmatched junction bases numbered 9, after V lost 3 bases and J lost 4 bases. CDR3 amino acids: CASSPAASGLAGTGELFF. The CDR3, as DNA: TGTGCCAGCTCACCCGCCGCTTCGGGACTAGCGGGCACCGGGGAGCTGTTTTTT.

This clone has a single count. The rearrangement joins TRBV4-1 to TRBJ2-1; TRBD1 is a possible D gene (5 bases). CDR1 MGHRA and CDR2 YSYEKL come from the germline V gene. This CDR3 is built from 18 residues. V lost 0 bases, J lost 0 bases, and 15 bases lay in between. The CDR3 nucleotides read TGCGCCAGCAGCCAAGAAGACCCCACAGGATTCTCCTACAATGAGCAGTTCTTC. Translating gives CASSQEDPTGFSYNEQFF.

V is TRBV29-1 and J is TRBJ2-5, with 7 positions matching TRBD1. This CDR3 has 12 amino acids. V was clipped by 5 bases and J by 5 bases; unmatched bases: 5. Germline V gene lookup returns CDR1 SQVTM and CDR2 ANQGSEA. In DNA, the CDR3 is TGCAGCGTTCCCGACAGGGCGGAGACCCAGTACTTC. This sequence encodes CSVPDRAETQYF.

V gene TRBV6-6 combines with J gene TRBJ1-1, with TRBD1 as a possible D gene (5 bases). The CDR3 runs to 12 residues. Trimming took 5 bases from V and 5 from J, leaving 9 bases between them. Per the germline V gene, CDR1 is MNHNY and CDR2 is SVGAGI (reference sequence). The chain's CDR3 is CASSLRGTEAFF. In nucleotides, the CDR3 is TGTGCCAGCAGTCTACGGGGGACTGAAGCTTTCTTT.

This chain uses TRBV4-1 with TRBJ1-2; 10 bases agree with TRBD1. Losses at the gene ends were 2 bases for V and 8 bases for J; bases not matched to a gene: 8. Germline V gene lookup returns CDR1 MGHRA and CDR2 YSYEKL. There are 15 residues in the CDR3. The CDR3 spells CASSQPGTGVRGYTF. CDR3 nucleotides: TGCGCCAGCAGCCAACCGGGGACAGGGGTAAGGGGCTACACCTTC.

The rearrangement uses TRBV7-2 and TRBJ1-5, with no clear D. Trimming removed 5 bases from V and 0 bases from J, with 8 bases in between. This CDR3 is built from 14 residues. The germline CDR1 and CDR2 sequences are SGHTA and FQGNSA. CDR3: CASSPRLSNQPQHF. DNA of the CDR3: TGTGCCAGCAGCCCCAGGCTTAGCAATCAGCCCCAGCATTTT.

This chain joins TRBV6-5 and TRBJ1-1; D uncertain. The V gene's germline CDR1 is MNHEY and CDR2 SVGAGI. The CDR3 totals 14 residues. Trimming cost V 2 bases and J 0 bases, with 7 bases left between them. CDR3 nucleotide sequence: TGTGCCAGCAGTTACGGCCAACTGAACACTGAAGCTTTCTTT. Protein product: CASSYGQLNTEAFF.

The sample holds a few counts of this clone. CDR3 DNA: TGTGCCAGCAGCTTGTTTGCAGGCTACGAGCAGTACTTC. Protein sequence: CASSLFAGYEQYF. The chain links TRBV5-4 to TRBJ2-7; D is uncertain. V lost 1 base to trimming and J lost 3 bases, with 8 bases between them. Germline V gene data show CDR1 as SGHNT and CDR2 as YYREEE (reference sequence). This CDR3 has 13 amino acids.

The rearrangement uses TRBV30 and TRBJ1-1; 7 positions agree with TRBD1. Germline V gene data show CDR1 as GTSNPN and CDR2 as SVGIG (reference sequence). Trimming cost V 4 bases and J 10 bases; bases outside gene matches: 12. This CDR3 contains 13 residues. The DNA of the CDR3 is TGTGCCTGGAACAGGGGAAATTTGGTTTCAGCTTTCTTT. Translating it yields CAWNRGNLVSAFF.

The J gene is TRBJ1-1, the V gene TRBV15; TRBD1 aligns across 11 bases. The ends lost 1 base at V and 4 bases at J; junction bases unmatched: 2. This CDR3 region has 15 residues. CDR1 LNHNV and CDR2 YYDKDF come from the germline V gene (reference sequence). CDR3 protein: CATSRGDRGTTEAFF. The DNA of the CDR3 is TGTGCCACCAGCAGAGGGGACAGGGGGACCACTGAAGCTTTCTTT.

The V and J genes are TRBV4-2 and TRBJ1-1; TRBD1 agrees at 9 bases. CDR1 is LGHNA, CDR2 YNFKEQ, per germline. The CDR3 is 15 amino acids. The junction had 7 bases not matched to a gene; V was cut back by 4 bases and J by 4 bases. The CDR3 is CASSRGDRGGTEAFF. As DNA, the CDR3 is TGTGCCAGCAGCCGAGGAGACAGGGGGGGCACTGAAGCTTTCTTT.

The V call is TRBV5-4, the J call TRBJ1-2; TRBD1 aligns across 7 bases. Germline CDR1 SGHNT, CDR2 YYREEE (reference sequence). The junction had 6 bases not matched to a gene; V was cut back by 3 bases and J by 4 bases. The CDR3 loop spans 14 amino acids. The CDR3 DNA is TGTGCCAGCAGCTCCGGGACAGCGTTCTATGGCTACACCTTC. This codes for CASSSGTAFYGYTF.

The rearrangement joins TRBV5-1 to TRBJ2-1, with 7 bases that match TRBD1. CDR3 length: 15 amino acids. V dropped 4 bases and J dropped 3; count of bases not matched to a gene: 7. CDR1 and CDR2 from the germline V gene are SGHRS and YFSETQ. The CDR3: CASSPDRVGYNEQFF. The CDR3 nucleotides are TGCGCCAGCAGCCCTGACAGGGTAGGCTACAATGAGCAGTTCTTC. Full variable domain (outside the CDR3, taken from reference TRBV5-1 and TRBJ2-1): KAGVTQTPRYLIKTRGQQVTLSCSPISGHRSVSWYQQTPGQGLQFLFEYFSETQRNKGNFPGRFSGRQFSNSRSEMNVSTLELGDSALYLCASSPDRVGYNEQFFGPGTRLTVL.

This clone was observed a handful of times. The rearrangement links TRBV5-1 to TRBJ1-1; 8 positions agree with TRBD1. J lost 4 bases, V lost 4 bases, and 9 bases had no gene match. This CDR3 comprises 15 residues. Germline CDR1 is SGHRS and CDR2 is YFSETQ. The CDR3 reads CASSVRQGASTEAFF. CDR3 DNA: TGCGCCAGCAGCGTAAGGCAGGGGGCCAGCACTGAAGCTTTCTTT.

V and J are TRBV25-1 and TRBJ1-2, with no clear D. V lost 4 bases, J lost 4 bases, and 7 bases lay in between. CDR1 and CDR2 (germline): MGHDK, SYGVNS. The CDR3 spans 12 residues. CDR3 sequence reads: CASSGGPYGYTF. The CDR3 bases are TGTGCCAGCAGTGGAGGGCCCTATGGCTACACCTTC.

The J gene is TRBJ2-7, the V gene TRBV6-6; perhaps TRBD2 as D (6 bases). The germline CDR1 and CDR2 sequences are MNHNY and SVGAGI (reference sequence). V lost 8 bases and J 5 bases, leaving 19 bases between the germline ends. This CDR3 contains 14 residues. This chain's CDR3 is CASRRGPSIDEQYF. For the CDR3, the DNA is TGTGCCAGCCGGCGGGGCCCCAGCATCGACGAGCAGTACTTC.

The chain couples TRBV5-4 to TRBJ1-2, with TRBD1 as a possible D gene (6 bases). Germline V gene lookup returns CDR1 SGHNT and CDR2 YYREEE (reference sequence). The CDR3 runs to 13 residues. V lost 4 bases, J lost 2 bases, and 9 bases lay in between. CDR3 region: CASSQDRNYGYTF. In DNA, the CDR3 is TGTGCCAGCAGCCAGGACAGAAACTATGGCTACACCTTC. Full variable domain (remainder filled in from reference TRBV5-4 and TRBJ1-2): ETGVTQSPTHLIKTRGQQVTLRCSSQSGHNTVSWYQQALGQGPQFIFQYYREEENGRGNFPPRFSGLQFPNYSSELNVNALELDDSALYLCASSQDRNYGYTFGSGTRLTVV.